The 20 T cell receptor beta chains reported below all come from one sample, sequenced in a study of blood T cells in healthy people across ages (dated by TCRdb to between 2015 and 2017). To prepare the library, 5' RACE was applied. TCRdb shows the sequencer as Illumina HiSeq 2500. The second PCR ran for roughly 7 to 11 cycles and used a J-beta primer mix along with a sample-barcoded 5' primer. TCRdb's own reprocessing of the public reads used fastp at Q25 and MiXCR and kept productive beta chains. Duplicate CDR3 protein sequences are folded into a single record with the most common DNA and genes. The sample contains 1 million or so distinct CDR3 sequences, 35% to 50% of them found a single time. Around 18% of the sample goes to the ten largest clones. Sequenced material: blood. The receptors originated from a woman aged 55-70 years in good health.

Many counts were recorded for this clonotype. This chain uses TRBV29-1 with TRBJ2-1; 8 bases fit TRBD1. In germline, CDR1 is SQVTM, CDR2 ANQGSEA. V was pared by 4 bases and J by 4 bases, with 12 bases of the junction left unmatched. There are 16 residues in the CDR3. CDR3 region: CSVADPARDRYNEQFF. Here the CDR3 DNA reads TGCAGCGTTGCAGACCCCGCCCGGGACAGGTACAATGAGCAGTTCTTC.

V usage is TRBV6-2 or TRBV6-3 and J usage is TRBJ2-1; D gene unclear. Matching the DNA end better, TRBJ2-7 makes the J call doubtful. Germline V lookup: CDR1 MNHEY, CDR2 SVGEGT. The CDR3 contains 16 residues. This CDR3 reads CASSYGVSSSYNEQYF. Here the CDR3 DNA reads TGTGCCAGCAGTTACGGTGTCTCGAGCTCCTACAATGAGCAGTACTTC.

The genes are TRBV5-1 and TRBJ1-1, with 7 nucleotides matching TRBD1. V dropped 3 bases and J dropped 4; count of bases not matched to a gene: 9. Germline V gene data show CDR1 as SGHRS and CDR2 as YFSETQ. The CDR3 is 15 residues long. CDR3 amino acids: CASSSTGLGGTEAFF. CDR3 bases: TGCGCCAGCAGCTCGACAGGGCTGGGGGGCACTGAAGCTTTCTTT.

The chain has TRBV20-1 and TRBJ2-3; the D gene is possibly TRBD2 (5 bases). Germline CDR1 reads DFQATT; CDR2 reads SNEGSKA (reference sequence). V was clipped by 3 bases and J by 1 base, with 11 bases between them. This CDR3 region has 14 residues. The CDR3 DNA sequence: TGCAGTGCTAGTTATCCAGCGGGCACAGATACGCAGTATTTT. Residues: CSASYPAGTDTQYF.

The J gene is TRBJ2-3, the V gene TRBV12-3 or TRBV12-4; possibly TRBD2 for D (6 bases). Trimming pared 2 bases from V and 4 bases from J, leaving 19 bases between. The CDR3 has 17 residues. The CDR3: CASSLSGVASYSDTQYF. DNA of the CDR3: TGTGCCAGCAGTTTATCGGGGGTAGCGTCTTATTCAGATACGCAGTATTTT.

This chain joins TRBV5-1 and TRBJ1-1, with a tentative D call TRBD1 (6 bases). The V end was cut by 3 bases, the J end by 1 base, with 19 bases between. Germline CDR1 is SGHRS and CDR2 is YFSETQ. The CDR3 is made up of 17 amino acids. The DNA of the CDR3 is TGCGCCAGCAGCTGGGAACAGGGTTTCCCAGGGAACACTGAAGCTTTCTTT. Protein product: CASSWEQGFPGNTEAFF.

The V and J genes are TRBV7-2 and TRBJ2-1; a weak D match, TRBD2 (5 bases). V gave up 1 base and J gave up 6 bases, with 16 bases separating them. This CDR3 comprises 16 residues. CDR1 and CDR2 (germline): SGHTA, FQGNSA. CDR3 DNA: TGTGCCAGCAGCTTAGGCCAACTTCTAGCCCCCAATGAGCAGTTCTTC. This codes for CASSLGQLLAPNEQFF.

The chain couples TRBV10-3 to TRBJ2-2, with D perhaps matching TRBD2 (6 bases). The CDR3 covers 14 residues. V lost 6 bases to trimming and J lost 0 bases, with 8 bases between them. CDR1 is ENHRY and CDR2 is SYGVKD in the germline V gene. CDR3 bases: TGTGCCATCAGCGGGACTGCGAACACCGGGGAGCTGTTTTTT. Amino acid sequence: CAISGTANTGELFF.

This chain links TRBV20-1 with TRBJ1-5, with 9 bases aligning to TRBD1. V dropped 6 bases and J dropped 5; count of bases not matched to a gene: 11. This CDR3 has 15 amino acids. Germline lookup yields CDR1 DFQATT and CDR2 SNEGSKA (reference sequence). The CDR3: CSASPGTGFDQPQHF. The CDR3 DNA follows: TGCAGTGCCAGTCCCGGGACAGGGTTCGATCAGCCCCAGCATTTT.

The chain is built from TRBV3-1 and TRBJ2-6; no reliable D call. Trimming stripped 1 base from V and 2 bases from J, with 6 bases between. The CDR3 contains 15 residues. The germline V gene has CDR1 LGHDT and CDR2 YNNKEL (reference sequence). CDR3 amino acids: CASSQAWAGANVLTF. CDR3 DNA sequence: TGTGCCAGCAGCCAAGCGTGGGCTGGGGCCAACGTCCTGACTTTC.

The V and J genes are TRBV14 and TRBJ1-1; D is unclear. The CDR3 is 13 residues long. V gave up 1 base and J gave up 3 bases, with 6 bases separating them. From germline, CDR1 is SGHDN and CDR2 FVKESK. CDR3 bases: TGTGCCAGCAGCCAAGGACCCTACACTGAAGCTTTCTTT. The encoded protein is CASSQGPYTEAFF.

The rearrangement joins TRBV25-1 to TRBJ2-7; 7 positions agree with TRBD2. This CDR3 is 13 amino acids long. With 1 base clipped from V and 8 bases from J, the junction kept 5 bases outside the gene matches. CDR1 and CDR2 (germline): MGHDK, SYGVNS. The CDR3 DNA follows: TGTGCCAGCAGTGAATTGGGGGGGACGCAGCAGTACTTC. It yields the protein CASSELGGTQQYF.

This chain uses TRBV18 with TRBJ2-1; 8 bases fit TRBD1. V shed 5 bases and J 6 bases; nucleotides not matched to a gene: 9. The CDR3 sequence is 15 residues long. CDR1 is KGHSH and CDR2 is LQKENI in the germline V gene. The CDR3: CASSVGQVGINEQFF. CDR3 nucleotides: TGTGCCAGCTCAGTGGGACAGGTCGGTATCAATGAGCAGTTCTTC.

A few counts support this clonotype. The V and J genes are TRBV2 and TRBJ2-5, with 7 bases that match TRBD1. J gave up 6 bases and V 10 bases, and 8 bases lay outside the gene matches. The CDR3 has 12 amino acids. The V gene's germline CDR1 is SNHLY and CDR2 FYNNEI. The CDR3 loop is CATEGAAKTQYF. The CDR3 DNA sequence: TGTGCCACCGAGGGGGCCGCAAAGACCCAGTACTTC.

This rearrangement joins TRBV20-1 to TRBJ2-7; TRBD2 agrees at 9 bases. The ends lost 3 bases at V and 0 bases at J; junction bases unmatched: 3. Germline V CDR1 and CDR2: DFQATT, SNEGSKA (reference sequence). The CDR3 loop spans 14 amino acids. CDR3 DNA: TGCAGTGCTAGGCTAGCGGGAAGCTCCTACGAGCAGTACTTC. Translation gives CSARLAGSSYEQYF.

The chain couples TRBV29-1 to TRBJ2-7, with a possible D match to TRBD2 (6 bases). Trimming cost V 3 bases and J 4 bases, with 13 bases left between them. Germline lookup yields CDR1 SQVTM and CDR2 ANQGSEA. CDR3 length: 13 residues. CDR3 loop: CSVDTGSRYEQYF. CDR3 DNA: TGCAGCGTTGATACCGGGAGCCGGTACGAGCAGTACTTC.

This clonotype was counted a few times. The chain carries TRBV21-1 and TRBJ1-5; the DNA was not compared with TRBD1, the D call given in the table. TRBV21-1 is marked as a pseudogene. The CDR3 has 12 amino acids. CDR3 sequence reads: CASKQGPQPQHF. The CDR3 DNA reads TGTGCCAGCAAACAGGGGCCTCAGCCCCAGCATTTT.

This chain joins TRBV27 and TRBJ2-1; a possible D gene is TRBD2 (7 bases). Trimming cost V 3 bases and J 5 bases, with 20 bases left between them. Germline V lookup: CDR1 MNHEY, CDR2 SMNVEV (reference sequence). This CDR3 comprises 17 residues. CDR3 region: CASSFQLQGSGNNEQFF. CDR3 DNA: TGTGCCAGCAGTTTTCAACTCCAGGGGAGCGGGAACAATGAGCAGTTCTTC.

In this sample, this clonotype turned up a few times. This rearrangement joins TRBV20-1 to TRBJ2-1; 8 bases align to TRBD2. Germline-derived CDR1 and CDR2 are DFQATT and SNEGSKA (reference sequence). V was clipped by 0 bases and J by 4 bases; unmatched bases: 8. The CDR3 has 16 residues. CDR3: CSARDVGTSGYNEQFF. Written as DNA, the CDR3 is TGCAGTGCTAGAGATGTGGGAACTAGCGGTTACAATGAGCAGTTCTTC.

This clonotype was seen once. The chain joins TRBV9 to TRBJ2-3; 7 positions agree with TRBD2. CDR3 length: 14 residues. After removal of 0 bases from V and 5 bases from J, the junction contained 3 bases not matched to a gene. Germline V CDR1 and CDR2: SGDLS, YYNGEE. In DNA, the CDR3 is TGTGCCAGCAGCGTAGTGGCGGGAGTAGATACGCAGTATTTT. Its protein is CASSVVAGVDTQYF. Combining the CDR3 with reference TRBV9 and TRBJ2-3 gives the whole variable domain DSGVTQTPKHLITATGQRVTLRCSPRSGDLSVYWYQQSLDQGLQFLIQYYNGEERAKGNILERFSAQQFPDLHSELNLSSLELGDSALYFCASSVVAGVDTQYFGPGTRLTVL.